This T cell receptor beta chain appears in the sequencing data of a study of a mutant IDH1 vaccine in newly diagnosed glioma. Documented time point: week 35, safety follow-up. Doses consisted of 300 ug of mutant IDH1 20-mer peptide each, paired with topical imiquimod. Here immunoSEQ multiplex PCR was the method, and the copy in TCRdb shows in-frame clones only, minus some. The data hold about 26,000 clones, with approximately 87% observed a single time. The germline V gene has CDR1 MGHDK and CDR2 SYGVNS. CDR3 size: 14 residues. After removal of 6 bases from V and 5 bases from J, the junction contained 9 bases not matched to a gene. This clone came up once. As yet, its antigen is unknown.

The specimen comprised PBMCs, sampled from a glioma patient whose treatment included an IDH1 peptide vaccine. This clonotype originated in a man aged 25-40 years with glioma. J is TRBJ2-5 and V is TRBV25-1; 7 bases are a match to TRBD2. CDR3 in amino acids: CASSFGGSTETQYF. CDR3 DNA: TGTGCCAGCAGCTTCGGCGGGAGTACGGAGACCCAGTACTTC.